This T cell receptor beta chain appears in the sequencing data of a study of blood T cell repertoires in COVID-19. Study details: The cDNA or gDNA used as material had been derived from T cells, B-cell-depleted T cells, or PBMCs.

CDR3 length: 15 residues. The J segment lost 8 bases and the V segment lost 4 bases, leaving 10 bases of the junction unmatched. Germline V gene data show CDR1 as SGHTS and CDR2 as YDEGEE. This clone was seen a single time. In the authors' workflow: Reference gene primers were amplified, and this amplification served to estimate nucleated cell counts. Sequencing was performed with immunoSEQ multiplex PCR; in TCRdb, only in-frame clones are kept and a portion is missing. V, J and clone size were drawn from that table, and D and trimming were deduced from the DNA. The sample has roughly 77,000 clones, more than 60% seen once.

This clonotype was sampled from a human donor in a cohort sampled during active COVID-19. The rearrangement links TRBV5-8 to TRBJ1-4; 8 nucleotides align to TRBD1. The sequencing input was peripheral blood. The CDR3 DNA sequence: TGTGCCAGCAGCCGAGGCGGACAGGGACGCGAAAAACTGTTTTTT. Protein sequence: CASSRGGQGREKLFF. The entire variable domain, with the rest obtained from reference TRBV5-8 and TRBJ1-4, is as follows: EAGVTQSPTHLIKTRGQQATLRCSPISGHTSVYWYQQALGLGLQFLLWYDEGEERNRGNFPPRFSGRQFPNYSSELNVNALELEDSALYLCASSRGGQGREKLFFGSGTQLSVL.